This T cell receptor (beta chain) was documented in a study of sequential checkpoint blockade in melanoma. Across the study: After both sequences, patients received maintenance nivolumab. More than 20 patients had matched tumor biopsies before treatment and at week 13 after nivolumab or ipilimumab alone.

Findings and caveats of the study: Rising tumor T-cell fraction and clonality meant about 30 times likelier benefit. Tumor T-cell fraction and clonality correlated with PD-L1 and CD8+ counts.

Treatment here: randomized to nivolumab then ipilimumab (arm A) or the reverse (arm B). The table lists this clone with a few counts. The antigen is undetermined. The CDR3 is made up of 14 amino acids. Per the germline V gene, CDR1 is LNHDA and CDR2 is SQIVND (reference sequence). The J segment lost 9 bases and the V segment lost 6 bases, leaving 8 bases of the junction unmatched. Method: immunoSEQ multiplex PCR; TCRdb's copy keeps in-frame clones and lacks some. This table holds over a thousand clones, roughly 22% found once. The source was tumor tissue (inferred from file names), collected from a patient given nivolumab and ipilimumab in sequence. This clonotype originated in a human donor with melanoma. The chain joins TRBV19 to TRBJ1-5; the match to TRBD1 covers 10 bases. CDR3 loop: CASRWTGGPPPQHF. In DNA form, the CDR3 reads TGTGCCAGTAGATGGACAGGGGGTCCGCCGCCCCAGCATTTT.